These 17 T cell receptor beta chains share one sample of origin, sequenced in a study of blood T cell repertoires in COVID-19. The repertoire was sequenced with immunoSEQ multiplex PCR; TCRdb's copy has only in-frame clones and lacks some. The sample holds roughly 280,000 clones, 80% to 95% seen once. What was sequenced was PBMCs or T cells enriched from blood (not recorded which). The receptors stem from a man aged 40-50 years who had been exposed to COVID-19.

Concerning this clone itself: The sample carries other DNA sequences with the same CDR3. The chain has TRBV2 and TRBJ2-7; TRBD2 matches at 7 bases. Germline loops: CDR1 SNHLY, CDR2 FYNNEI. The CDR3 runs 13 residues. V shed 4 bases, J shed 4 bases, and the junction held 4 bases outside the gene matches. The CDR3 spells CASSAGGPYEQYF. DNA for the CDR3: TGTGCCAGCAGTGCGGGGGGACCTTACGAGCAGTACTTC.

CDR3 DNA: TGCGCCAGCAGCTCGACTCAGGGGGCGGTCACTGAAGCTTTCTTT. This encodes CASSSTQGAVTEAFF. V usage is TRBV5-1 and J usage is TRBJ1-1, with TRBD1 matching over 8 bases. This CDR3 has 15 residues. Germline CDR1 SGHRS, CDR2 YFSETQ. V gave up 3 bases and J gave up 4 bases; unmatched junction bases: 8. The entire variable domain, with the rest obtained from reference TRBV5-1 and TRBJ1-1, is as follows: KAGVTQTPRYLIKTRGQQVTLSCSPISGHRSVSWYQQTPGQGLQFLFEYFSETQRNKGNFPGRFSGRQFSNSRSEMNVSTLELGDSALYLCASSSTQGAVTEAFFGQGTRLTVV.

V usage is TRBV7-9 and J usage is TRBJ1-2; D is perhaps TRBD1 (6 bases). CDR3 length: 17 amino acids. Germline values: CDR1 SEHNR, CDR2 FQNEAQ (reference sequence). The ends were cut back, 1 base at V and 8 bases at J, with 23 bases in the middle. CDR3 loop: CASSLEFLGREGDGYTF. CDR3 in DNA: TGTGCCAGCAGCTTAGAATTCTTAGGACGCGAGGGGGACGGCTACACCTTC. Full variable domain (remainder filled in from reference TRBV7-9 and TRBJ1-2): DTGVSQNPRHKITKRGQNVTFRCDPISEHNRLYWYRQTLGQGPEFLTYFQNEAQLEKSRLLSDRFSAERPKGSFSTLEIQRTEQGDSAMYLCASSLEFLGREGDGYTFGSGTRLTVV.

The V gene is TRBV7-9, the J gene TRBJ2-1; D possibly corresponds to TRBD2 (6 bases). The CDR3 runs to 16 residues. The V gene's germline CDR1 is SEHNR and CDR2 FQNEAQ (reference sequence). The V end was cut by 5 bases, the J end by 2 bases, with 16 bases between. As DNA, the CDR3 is TGTGCCAGCAGCCCCCGGGGTGGCGGGGCCTACAATGAGCAGTTCTTC. This translates into CASSPRGGGAYNEQFF.

DNA of the CDR3: TGTGCCAGCTCACCAGGAGAGGCAGGGGTACAGACCCAGTACTTC. This codes for CASSPGEAGVQTQYF. V gene TRBV18 combines with J gene TRBJ2-5; the D gene is possibly TRBD1 (6 bases). The CDR3 has 15 amino acids. V was pared by 2 bases and J by 6 bases, with 16 bases between. Looked up from germline, CDR1 is KGHSH and CDR2 is LQKENI.

The genes are TRBV30 and TRBJ2-5, with D possibly TRBD2 on 7 matching bases. Trimming removed 4 bases from V and 5 bases from J, with 17 bases in between. The CDR3 is 14 amino acids. Germline V gives CDR1 GTSNPN, CDR2 SVGIG (reference sequence). CDR3 region: CAWNPGHGGETQYF. The CDR3 nucleotides read TGTGCCTGGAACCCGGGACACGGGGGGGAGACCCAGTACTTC.

V gene TRBV19 combines with J gene TRBJ1-1, with D unclear. V lost 8 bases to trimming and J lost 3 bases, with 7 bases between them. In germline, CDR1 is LNHDA, CDR2 SQIVND (reference sequence). The CDR3 runs to 11 residues. The CDR3 bases are TGTGCCAGTCTCGCGGACACTGAAGCTTTCTTT. Translated: CASLADTEAFF. The full variable domain, its missing parts supplied by reference TRBV19 and TRBJ1-1, is DGGITQSPKYLFRKEGQNVTLSCEQNLNHDAMYWYRQDPGQGLRLIYYSQIVNDFQKGDIAEGYSVSREKKESFPLTVTSAQKNPTAFYLCASLADTEAFFGQGTRLTVV.

The chain is built from TRBV28 and TRBJ1-2; possibly TRBD1 for D (6 bases). The CDR3 runs to 11 residues. Germline CDR1 is MDHEN and CDR2 is SYDVKM. Trimming pared 5 bases from V and 10 bases from J, leaving 11 bases between. CDR3: CASSRRGFYTF. CDR3 DNA: TGTGCCAGCAGTCGCAGGGGTTTCTACACCTTC.

The rearrangement joins TRBV30 to TRBJ1-1, with D perhaps TRBD1 (6 bases). Germline V gene data show CDR1 as GTSNPN and CDR2 as SVGIG (reference sequence). The V gene lost 3 bases and the J gene lost 0 bases, with 17 bases spanning the gap. The CDR3 is 16 amino acids. The CDR3 here is CAWSRKRQALNTEAFF. The CDR3 bases are TGTGCCTGGAGCCGGAAAAGACAGGCCTTGAACACTGAAGCTTTCTTT.

The chain employs TRBV6-6 and TRBJ2-1; possible D gene TRBD1, 5 bases. V was clipped by 4 bases and J by 7 bases, with 11 bases between them. From germline, CDR1 is MNHNY and CDR2 SVGAGI (reference sequence). The CDR3 sequence is 13 residues long. This CDR3 reads CASSSLKGNEQFF. The CDR3 nucleotides read TGTGCCAGCAGTTCCCTTAAGGGGAATGAGCAGTTCTTC.

CDR3 sequence reads: CASSVRQGYEQYF. The DNA for the CDR3 is TGTGCCAGCAGCGTGAGACAGGGCTACGAGCAGTACTTC. The chain links TRBV9 to TRBJ2-7; 7 bases are a match to TRBD1. The CDR3 consists of 13 residues. J was trimmed by 3 bases and V by 2 bases; bases with no gene match: 2. CDR1 is SGDLS and CDR2 is YYNGEE in the germline V gene. Supplemented by reference TRBV9 and TRBJ2-7, the full variable domain reads DSGVTQTPKHLITATGQRVTLRCSPRSGDLSVYWYQQSLDQGLQFLIQYYNGEERAKGNILERFSAQQFPDLHSELNLSSLELGDSALYFCASSVRQGYEQYFGPGTRLTVT.

The gene calls are TRBV2 and TRBJ2-5, with 10 bases lining up with TRBD2. The CDR3 is 16 residues long. V trimming: 3 bases; J trimming: 2 bases; junction bases outside the gene matches: 6. Germline V gives CDR1 SNHLY, CDR2 FYNNEI. The DNA of the CDR3 is TGTGCCAGCAGTGAGTTAGCGGGAGGAGAGCAAGAGACCCAGTACTTC. Residues: CASSELAGGEQETQYF.

The rearrangement joins TRBV6-1 to TRBJ2-7, with TRBD1 matching 10 bases. J lost 1 base, V lost 3 bases, and 9 bases had no gene match. Germline V lookup: CDR1 MNHNS, CDR2 SASEGT. This CDR3 is built from 17 residues. CDR3 loop: CASSDTATGGSSYEQYF. The CDR3 nucleotides are TGTGCCAGCAGTGATACTGCGACAGGGGGCTCGTCCTACGAGCAGTACTTC.

The chain recombines TRBV11-3 with TRBJ2-3; 12 bases agree with TRBD1. The CDR3 has 15 amino acids. V shed 5 bases and J 5 bases; nucleotides not matched to a gene: 5. The germline V gene encodes CDR1 SGHNT and CDR2 YENEEA. The CDR3 loop is CASSPGTGGRDTQYF. The CDR3 DNA sequence: TGTGCCAGCAGCCCCGGGACAGGGGGCAGAGATACGCAGTATTTT.

J is TRBJ2-3 and V is TRBV9, with D perhaps TRBD2 (6 bases). V was shortened by 5 bases and J by 0 bases, with 13 bases between the two germline ends. The CDR3 is 15 residues long. Germline CDR1 reads SGDLS; CDR2 reads YYNGEE. CDR3 sequence: CASRRRGASTDTQYF. In nucleotides, the CDR3 is TGTGCCAGCAGGAGGCGGGGTGCTAGCACAGATACGCAGTATTTT.

V is TRBV19 and J is TRBJ2-5, with 8 positions matching TRBD2. This CDR3 spans 16 amino acids. Germline V gene lookup returns CDR1 LNHDA and CDR2 SQIVND (reference sequence). V lost 5 bases to trimming and J lost 2 bases; unmatched junction nucleotides: 10. CDR3 amino acids: CASSSVGGEGQETQYF. For the CDR3, the DNA is TGTGCCAGTAGTTCTGTCGGGGGGGAGGGTCAAGAGACCCAGTACTTC.

The chain recombines TRBV9 with TRBJ2-1; 7 bases are shared with TRBD2. This CDR3 is built from 16 residues. V trimming: 2 bases; J trimming: 10 bases; junction bases outside the gene matches: 15. Germline V CDR1 and CDR2: SGDLS, YYNGEE. In DNA form, the CDR3 reads TGTGCCAGCAGCGTCTTGGCGGGAGTAGGTGTTGGAGAGCAGTTCTTC. Encoded protein: CASSVLAGVGVGEQFF.